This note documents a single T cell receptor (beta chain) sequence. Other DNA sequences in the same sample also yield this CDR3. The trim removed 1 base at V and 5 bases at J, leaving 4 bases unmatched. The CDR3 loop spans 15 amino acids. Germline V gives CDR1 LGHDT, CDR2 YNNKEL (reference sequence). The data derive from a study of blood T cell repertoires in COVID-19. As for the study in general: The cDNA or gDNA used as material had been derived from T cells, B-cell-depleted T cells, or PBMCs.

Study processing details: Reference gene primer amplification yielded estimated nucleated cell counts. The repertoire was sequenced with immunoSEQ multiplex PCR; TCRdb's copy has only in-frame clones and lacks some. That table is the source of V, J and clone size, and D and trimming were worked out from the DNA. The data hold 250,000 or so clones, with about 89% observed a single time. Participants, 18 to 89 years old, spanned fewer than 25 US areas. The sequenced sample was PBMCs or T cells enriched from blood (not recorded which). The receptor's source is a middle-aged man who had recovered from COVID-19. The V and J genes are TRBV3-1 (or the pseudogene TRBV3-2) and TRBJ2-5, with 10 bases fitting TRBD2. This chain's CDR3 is CASSQGLAGVETQYF. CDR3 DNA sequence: TGTGCCAGCAGCCAAGGACTAGCGGGTGTGGAGACCCAGTACTTC.